This note documents a single T cell receptor beta chain sequence. Clones were sequenced by immunoSEQ multiplex PCR, and TCRdb holds only the in-frame ones, with some missing. This sample carries around 2,000,000 clones, about 92% of them seen once, and the ten largest clones take 1.7%. This record comes from a study of shared clonotypes between healthy human individuals. Naive CD8 cells lacked CD45RO and underwent positive selection for CCR7, leaving out terminally differentiated effector memory CD45RA+ cells. The V segment lost 6 bases and the J segment 7 bases; nucleotides outside the gene matches: 11. The CDR3 is 15 residues long. Germline CDR1 and CDR2: MDHEN and SYDVKM.

The material sequenced was naive CD8+ T cells from PBMCs. This receptor was obtained from a man between 18 and 29 years old in good health. Some clones in this sample may be carry-over from other donors' samples. V usage is TRBV28 and J usage is TRBJ2-1, with 8 bases that match TRBD1. The CDR3 here is CASRPFQGANNEQFF. The CDR3 DNA reads as TGTGCCAGCAGGCCGTTTCAGGGGGCTAATAATGAGCAGTTCTTC.